These 7 T cell receptor beta chains were sequenced from one sample in a study of Graves' ophthalmopathy and Graves' hyperthyroidism. Investigators amplified TCR beta CDR3 regions from RNA transcripts. Second-round multiplex PCR followed a first-round RT-PCR using HTBI primers. A single record per CDR3 protein comes from TCRdb applying MiXCR to the multiplex PCR reads. The data show hundreds of thousands of distinct CDR3 sequences, with 35% to 50% seen just once and around 3% held by the top ten. The sample taken for sequencing was peripheral blood. The receptor set was obtained from an adult man with Graves' ophthalmopathy.

The rearrangement uses TRBV25-1 and TRBJ1-4; a weak D match, TRBD1 (6 bases). CDR3 size: 15 residues. The V and J ends lost 6 bases and 5 bases respectively, with 16 bases between them. Germline CDR1 reads MGHDK; CDR2 reads SYGVNS. CDR3 amino acids: CASRSQQGTNEKLFF. CDR3 bases: TGTGCCAGCAGGAGCCAACAGGGCACCAATGAAAAACTGTTTTTT.

The chain links TRBV10-1 to TRBJ2-7; 11 nucleotides match TRBD2. The CDR3 sequence is 16 residues long. Germline lookup yields CDR1 WNHNN and CDR2 SYGVQD (reference sequence). The V gene end was trimmed by 3 bases and the J gene end by 1 base; junction bases not matched to a gene: 5. CDR3 nucleotide sequence: TGCGCCAGCAGTGATAGACTAGCGGGGAGTTCCTACGAGCAGTACTTC. This encodes CASSDRLAGSSYEQYF.

This clonotype appeared once. The chain links TRBV10-3 to TRBJ1-3; 8 bases agree with TRBD1. Germline CDR1 is ENHRY and CDR2 is SYGVKD. V lost 6 bases to trimming and J lost 3 bases; unmatched junction nucleotides: 7. The CDR3 totals 15 residues. This CDR3 is CAIRSTGDGGNTIYF. In nucleotides, the CDR3 is TGTGCCATCAGATCGACAGGGGACGGTGGAAACACCATATATTTT.

As regards this clonotype: Just one base apart from a much larger clone, this may be a read error. The CDR3 does not close with the conserved phenylalanine or tryptophan, likely indicating a read error. CDR3 coding DNA: TGTGCCAGCAGGGCGTCGTACACTGAAGCTTTCCTT. This sequence encodes CASRASYTEAFL. This sequence joins TRBV2 and TRBJ1-1; D ambiguous. The length of the CDR3 is 12 residues. CDR1 is SNHLY, CDR2 FYNNEI, per germline. Trimming pared 6 bases from V and 3 bases from J, leaving 8 bases between.

In this sample, this clonotype turned up many times. The V call is TRBV11-2, the J call TRBJ1-6, with D unclear. The CDR3 is 16 amino acids. Germline-derived CDR1 and CDR2 are SGHAT and FQNNGV. V was trimmed by 1 base and J by 0 bases, leaving 7 bases between them. CDR3 in DNA: TGTGCCAGCAGCTTAGTAGGGAGCTCCTATAATTCACCCCTCCACTTT. Its protein product is CASSLVGSSYNSPLHF. Filled out from reference TRBV11-2 and TRBJ1-6, the complete variable domain reads EAGVAQSPRYKIIEKRQSVAFWCNPISGHATLYWYQQILGQGPKLLIQFQNNGVVDDSQLPKDRFSAERLKGVDSTLKIQPAKLEDSAVYLCASSLVGSSYNSPLHFGNGTRLTVT.

For this clonotype: This could be a read error, since a much larger clone is one nucleotide away. The V call is TRBV5-1, the J call TRBJ1-1; D uncertain. The CDR3 spans 13 residues. Germline V gives CDR1 SGHRS, CDR2 YFSETQ. CDR3 protein: CASSLGGRAGTLF. For the CDR3, the DNA is TGCGCCAGCAGCTTGGGTGGGAGGGCCGGAACTCTCTTT.

The chain couples TRBV4-3 to TRBJ1-4; 7 bases line up with TRBD1. Germline assignment: CDR1 LGHNA and CDR2 YSLEER. The V segment lost 4 bases and the J segment 3 bases; nucleotides outside the gene matches: 2. This CDR3 has 14 residues. CDR3 region: CASSPGQANEKLFF. As DNA, the CDR3 is TGCGCCAGCAGCCCAGGACAGGCTAATGAAAAACTGTTTTTT.